A selection of T cell receptor beta chains follows, all from one sample in a study of blood T cell repertoires in COVID-19. Measured with immunoSEQ multiplex PCR; TCRdb has only the in-frame clones, and not every one. The data contain hundreds of thousands of clones, roughly nine tenths of them singletons. Sequencing was done on a sample of peripheral blood. These receptors all stem from a man younger than 35 with COVID-19, enrolled during active disease. CDR3s include the opening cysteine and the closing phenylalanine or tryptophan. D genes are given only for firm matches. Some rows have no size entry. The others give once, few or many, or a class for an expanded clone.

>.|.|TRBJ1-5|TRBV4-1
TGCGCCAGCAGCCAAGAGAGGGATCAGCCCCAGCATTTT
CASSQERDQPQHF
>.|TRBD1|TRBJ1-3|TRBV7-9
TGTGCCAGCACCACGACAGGGGCTGGAAACACCATATATTTT
CASTTTGAGNTIYF
>.|TRBD1|TRBJ2-2|TRBV27
TGTGCCAGCAGTTTTGACAGGGGGGCATATAACACCGGGGAGCTGTTTTTT
CASSFDRGAYNTGELFF
>.|.|TRBJ2-7|TRBV7-9
TGTGCCAGCAGCTTGCACCAGAATACCTACGAGCAGTACTTC
CASSLHQNTYEQYF
>once|TRBD2|TRBJ2-2|TRBV2
TGTGCCAGCAGTGACCCTACTTTGGCGGGAGGTACCGGGGAGCTGTTTTTT
CASSDPTLAGGTGELFF
>.|TRBD1|TRBJ1-1|TRBV19
TGTGCCAGTAGTACGGACAGGGGGCAATCTACTGAAGCTTTCTTT
CASSTDRGQSTEAFF
>.|TRBD1|TRBJ1-1|TRBV19
TGTGCCAGTAATGACAGGGGAGCGGACACTGAAGCTTTCTTT
CASNDRGADTEAFF
>once|.|TRBJ2-3|TRBV3-1/TRBV3-2
TGTGCCAGCAGCCAAGATCCCCCCGGGTCTACAGATACGCAGTATTTT
CASSQDPPGSTDTQYF
>.|.|TRBJ1-2|TRBV14
TGTGCCAGCAGCCAAGATTGGCAGGGAGGAGGCTACACCTTC
CASSQDWQGGGYTF
>once|TRBD1|TRBJ2-7|TRBV5-1
TGCGCCAGCAGCCCTGTCCCGGGACAGGGTGGCGAGCAGTACTTC
CASSPVPGQGGEQYF
>.|TRBD1|TRBJ1-5|TRBV2
TGTGCCAGCAGTGCCCGACAGGGACAGCCCCAGCATTTT
CASSARQGQPQHF
>.|TRBD2|TRBJ2-1|TRBV15
TGTGCCACCAGCATAGGACTAGCGGGGGGCCTTTCGTACAATGAGCAGTTCTTC
CATSIGLAGGLSYNEQFF
>few|.|TRBJ2-7|TRBV13
TGTGCCAGCAGCTTAGGGCAGGCAAGCGAGCAGTACTTC
CASSLGQASEQYF
>.|.|TRBJ2-3|TRBV3-1/TRBV3-2
TGTGCCAGCAGCCGAACAGCTGCGGCGGGCGTTAATCGAGATACGCAGTATTTT
CASSRTAAAGVNRDTQYF
>.|.|TRBJ1-1|TRBV13
TGTGCCAGCAGCTTGAGGCAGGGAAACACTGAAGCTTTCTTT
CASSLRQGNTEAFF
>once|TRBD2|TRBJ2-2|TRBV6-2/TRBV6-3
TGTGCCAGCAGTAAACTAGCGGGAAGCGGCGGGGAGCTGTTTTTT
CASSKLAGSGGELFF
>.|TRBD1|TRBJ1-4|TRBV2
TGTGCCAGCAGTGATAGACAGGGCACTAATGAAAAACTGTTTTTT
CASSDRQGTNEKLFF
>.|TRBD2|TRBJ2-7|TRBV4-2
TGTGCCAGCAGCCAAAAAGGACTAGCGGGCCACCAATCCTACGAGCAGTACTTC
CASSQKGLAGHQSYEQYF
>.|TRBD1|TRBJ1-3|TRBV6-5
TGTGCCAGCAGGGCCACAGGGGCGGACACCATATATTTT
CASRATGADTIYF
>.|.|TRBJ1-1|TRBV18
TGTGCCAGCTCACCCGGACCGCTTACGGGGGGTGTCACTGAAGCTTTCTTT
CASSPGPLTGGVTEAFF
>.|TRBD2|TRBJ2-3|TRBV10-3
TGTGCCATCAGTGGGACGGGAGGAAGGGCAGATACGCAGTATTTT
CAISGTGGRADTQYF
>.|.|TRBJ2-3|TRBV18
TGTGCCAGCTCACCAATCCATTCGGGCACAGATACGCAGTATTTT
CASSPIHSGTDTQYF
>.|TRBD1|TRBJ2-4|TRBV10-3
TGTGCCATCAGTGAGACGCAGGGGGCAAACATTCAGTACTTC
CAISETQGANIQYF
>once|.|TRBJ2-7|TRBV10-3
TGTGCCATCAGGGCAGCCGGGACACAGTACGAGCAGTACTTC
CAIRAAGTQYEQYF
>.|TRBD2|TRBJ2-2|TRBV19
TGTGCCAGTAGTATAGGTGCGGGAGTTAGCGGGGAGCTGTTTTTT
CASSIGAGVSGELFF
>.|.|TRBJ2-1|TRBV3-1/TRBV3-2
TGTGCCAGCAGCCAAGAACCCGCCAGGGTATATGACAATGAGCAGTTCTTC
CASSQEPARVYDNEQFF
>once|.|TRBJ2-7|TRBV13
TGTGCCAGCACCAGAGACAGGCGAGACTACGAGCAGTACTTC
CASTRDRRDYEQYF
>.|TRBD2|TRBJ2-3|TRBV20-1
TGCAGTGCTAGTTTATTAGCGGGATACACAGATACGCAGTATTTT
CSASLLAGYTDTQYF
>.|TRBD1|TRBJ1-4|TRBV5-4
TGTGCCAGCAGCTTACAGGGGAATAATGAAAAACTGTTTTTT
CASSLQGNNEKLFF
>.|.|TRBJ2-5|TRBV19
TGTGCCAGTAGTATAAGCTCGGAGATGGAGACCCAGTACTTC
CASSISSEMETQYF
>.|TRBD1|TRBJ2-7|TRBV28
TGTGCCAGCAGGGCAGGGGGCCTTTACGAGCAGTACTTC
CASRAGGLYEQYF